This T cell receptor beta chain appears in the sequencing data of a study of T cells after yellow fever vaccination. Trimming took off 1 base at V and 4 bases at J, with 7 bases between the two ends. CDR1 is SGHTA, CDR2 FQGTGA, per germline. The CDR3 is 13 residues long. This clonotype was seen a handful of times. Its antigen is not known. Broader study findings: Relatively few clonotypes were ones that appeared in both CD4 and CD8 compartments. Subsequent booster samples again held most clones from primary vaccination (96% CD4, 85% to 90% CD8).

Universal primer sites and UMIs were introduced during 5'RACE template-switching synthesis of TCR cDNA. From the 5' RACE reads, TCRdb called clonotypes with MiXCR, one entry per CDR3 protein. The data show some 420,000 distinct CDR3 sequences, roughly 20% seen once. The source is a man aged 18 to 29 who received the YFV17D yellow fever vaccine. This sample comprised PBMCs, obtained before the yellow fever booster vaccination. The chain employs TRBV7-3 and TRBJ1-2; D is ambiguous. The CDR3 protein is CASSLNAGYGYTF. CDR3 nucleotide sequence: TGTGCCAGCAGCTTAAACGCAGGCTATGGCTACACCTTC.